The clone carrying this T cell receptor (beta chain) was recorded many times. What it binds is unknown. The sample belongs to a study of identical twins. V lost 1 base to trimming and J lost 6 bases, with 12 bases between them. The CDR3 length is 15 residues. Germline V CDR1 and CDR2: MGHRA, YSYEKL. Whole-study findings and limits: While abundant cord blood beta clonotypes carried fewer insertions, memory repertoires showed no such pattern. Researchers reported weaker excess twin sharing in beta out-of-frame sequences. The presence of invariant MAIT and iNKT cells could partly confound analyses of zero-insertion sequences.

Template switching introduced a universal primer site, and the cDNA bore unique molecular identifiers. TCRdb called the 5' RACE reads again in MiXCR, with one record for every CDR3 protein. The table records about 100,000 distinct CDR3 sequences, about 6.1% of them present only once. This chain connects TRBV4-1 to TRBJ1-4; tentative D call: TRBD1 (5 bases). This clonotype was obtained from a woman aged 50 to 60 in good health. Specimen: memory T cells sorted from blood. The chain's CDR3 is CASSQAAGPYEKLFF. In nucleotides, the CDR3 is TGCGCCAGCAGCCAAGCCGCAGGGCCCTATGAAAAACTGTTTTTT.